A single sample gave rise to the 4 T cell receptor beta chains below, sequenced in a study of OX40 agonist ivuxolimab in advanced cancers. Generated by immunoSEQ multiplex PCR, the TCRdb table keeps only in-frame clones and is missing some. The data contain 98,000 or so clones, approximately 86% of them singletons. Here the sequenced sample was CD4+ or CD8+ T cells sorted from blood, taken in a trial of the OX40 agonist ivuxolimab. The receptors stem from an adult with an advanced solid tumor such as melanoma, head and neck, liver or kidney cancer.

The genes are TRBV2 and TRBJ1-1; D ambiguous. V lost 6 bases and J 3 bases, leaving 8 bases between the germline ends. The CDR3 consists of 12 residues. The germline CDR1 and CDR2 sequences are SNHLY and FYNNEI. This CDR3 is CASRVPDTEAFF. DNA of the CDR3: TGTGCCAGCAGAGTTCCGGACACTGAAGCTTTCTTT.

The chain carries TRBV5-1 and TRBJ2-2; 8 positions match TRBD1. Germline lookup yields CDR1 SGHRS and CDR2 YFSETQ. V gave up 0 bases and J gave up 1 base; unmatched junction bases: 2. The CDR3 is 16 amino acids. The CDR3 region has the DNA TGCGCCAGCAGCTTGGCCGGACAGGGGAACACCGGGGAGCTGTTTTTT. It translates to CASSLAGQGNTGELFF.

The chain carries TRBV6-1 and TRBJ2-5, with 10 bases identical to TRBD2. This CDR3 has 18 amino acids. Germline V CDR1 and CDR2: MNHNS, SASEGT. V was pared by 2 bases and J by 5 bases, with 14 bases of the junction left unmatched. Here the CDR3 reads CASSERVGLAGAPETQYF. CDR3 sequence (DNA): TGTGCCAGCAGTGAAAGGGTGGGGCTAGCGGGAGCCCCGGAGACCCAGTACTTC.

V and J are TRBV4-1 and TRBJ2-1, with TRBD2 as a possible D gene (5 bases). Germline V gene data show CDR1 as MGHRA and CDR2 as YSYEKL. The CDR3 runs to 14 residues. V lost 1 base and J 9 bases, leaving 13 bases between the germline ends. CDR3 sequence reads: CASSQGHYEGEQFF. CDR3 DNA: TGCGCCAGCAGCCAAGGACACTACGAGGGTGAGCAGTTCTTC.